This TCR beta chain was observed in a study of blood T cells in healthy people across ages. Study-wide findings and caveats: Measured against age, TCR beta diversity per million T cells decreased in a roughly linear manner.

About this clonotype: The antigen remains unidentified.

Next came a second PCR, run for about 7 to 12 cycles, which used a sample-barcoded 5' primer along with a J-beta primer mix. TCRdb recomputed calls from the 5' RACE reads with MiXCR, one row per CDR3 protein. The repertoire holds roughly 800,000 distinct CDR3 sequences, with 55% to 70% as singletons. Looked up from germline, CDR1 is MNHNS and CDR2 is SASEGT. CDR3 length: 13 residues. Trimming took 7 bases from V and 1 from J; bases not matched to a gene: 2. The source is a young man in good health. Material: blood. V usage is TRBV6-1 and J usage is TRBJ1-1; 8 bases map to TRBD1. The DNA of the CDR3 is TGTGCCAGCACGGACAGGGAGAACACTGAAGCTTTCTTT. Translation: CASTDRENTEAFF.